The 29 T cell receptor beta chains below come from one sample, sequenced in a study of early T cells in non-severe SARS-CoV-2 infection. Using its own MiXCR run on the 5' RACE reads, TCRdb lists one record per CDR3 protein. The sample has under 85,000 distinct CDR3 sequences; over 4% are singletons. Sequences were derived from whole blood, sampled at baseline. Every receptor here comes from an adult who was a healthcare worker with PCR-confirmed SARS-CoV-2 infection or an uninfected control (not recorded which).

This clonotype has ten or more counts. The rearrangement links TRBV18 to TRBJ1-3; perhaps TRBD1 as D (5 bases). Germline-derived CDR1 and CDR2 are KGHSH and LQKENI. The V gene lost 5 bases and the J gene lost 0 bases, with 14 bases spanning the gap. This CDR3 is 16 amino acids long. CDR3 coding DNA: TGTGCCAGCTCAACCAGGGCCACCCACTCTGGAAACACCATATATTTT. Translation gives CASSTRATHSGNTIYF.

This clonotype was seen ten or more times. The chain couples TRBV18 to TRBJ1-5, with D possibly TRBD1 on 5 matching bases. Trimming left V 3 bases short and J 9 bases short, with 15 bases between. This CDR3 contains 14 residues. In germline, CDR1 is KGHSH, CDR2 LQKENI. As DNA, the CDR3 is TGTGCCAGCTCACCTAGACAGCCTGATGGGCCCCAGCATTTT. As protein: CASSPRQPDGPQHF.

Ten or more counts support this clonotype. The chain combines TRBV5-6 with TRBJ2-7; TRBD1 matches at 9 bases. Trimming removed 2 bases from V and 3 bases from J; junction bases left unmatched: 3. The germline V gene encodes CDR1 SGHDT and CDR2 YYEEEE. CDR3 length: 14 residues. The CDR3 loop is CASSFWTGDYEQYF. The DNA for the CDR3 is TGTGCCAGCAGCTTTTGGACAGGGGACTACGAGCAGTACTTC.

This clonotype was seen ten or more times. The V gene is TRBV19, the J gene TRBJ2-5; D is perhaps TRBD1 (6 bases). The CDR3 spans 15 residues. V lost 5 bases, J lost 5 bases, and 18 bases lay in between. Germline V CDR1 and CDR2: LNHDA, SQIVND (reference sequence). The DNA for the CDR3 is TGTGCCAGTAGTTGGGCCCACAGGGCTCGGGAGACCCAGTACTTC. It translates to CASSWAHRARETQYF.

As to this clonotype: One end of the junction does not line up with germline, which may come from a read error. This chain links TRBV6-5 with TRBJ2-2; 8 bases map to TRBD1. Germline assignment: CDR1 MNHEY and CDR2 SVGAGI. The length of the CDR3 is 15 residues. The CDR3 bases are TGTGTCAGCACCTATGACAGGGGTAGCACCGGGGAGCTGTTTTTT. Amino acids: CVSTYDRGSTGELFF.

This clonotype was found many times. This chain links TRBV20-1 with TRBJ2-1; D ambiguous. The germline V gene encodes CDR1 DFQATT and CDR2 SNEGSKA (reference sequence). V lost 3 bases and J 0 bases, leaving 12 bases between the germline ends. This CDR3 has 15 residues. CDR3 loop: CSARLPIGSYNEQFF. For the CDR3, the DNA is TGCAGTGCTAGGTTACCTATTGGCTCCTACAATGAGCAGTTCTTC.

In this sample, this clonotype turned up many times. The rearrangement joins TRBV7-9 to TRBJ2-1; tentatively, D is TRBD2 (7 bases). This CDR3 region has 18 residues. Germline V gene lookup returns CDR1 SEHNR and CDR2 FQNEAQ (reference sequence). V was clipped by 6 bases and J by 5 bases, with 26 bases between them. The CDR3: CASRKGRVGRTDHNEQFF. The CDR3 DNA follows: TGTGCCAGCAGAAAGGGCCGCGTCGGGAGGACAGACCACAATGAGCAGTTCTTC. Together with reference TRBV7-9 and TRBJ2-1, the CDR3 gives the full variable domain: DTGVSQNPRHKITKRGQNVTFRCDPISEHNRLYWYRQTLGQGPEFLTYFQNEAQLEKSRLLSDRFSAERPKGSFSTLEIQRTEQGDSAMYLCASRKGRVGRTDHNEQFFGPGTRLTVL.

Only a few counts were recorded for this clonotype. This chain uses TRBV29-1 with TRBJ1-1, with D tentatively TRBD1 (5 bases). Trimming took 5 bases from V and 6 from J, leaving 16 bases between them. Germline CDR1 and CDR2: SQVTM and ANQGSEA. There are 13 residues in the CDR3. CDR3 nucleotide sequence: TGCAGCGTTACCCCCTACAGAGGGGCTGAAGCTTTCTTT. Translated: CSVTPYRGAEAFF.

The V and J genes are TRBV2 and TRBJ1-1, with TRBD1 identical over 10 bases. The CDR3 has 15 residues. Germline V gene lookup returns CDR1 SNHLY and CDR2 FYNNEI. The ends lost 7 bases at V and 4 bases at J; junction bases unmatched: 9. The CDR3 protein is CASKKQDRGLTEAFF. The CDR3 nucleotides read TGTGCCAGCAAAAAACAAGACAGGGGGCTCACTGAAGCTTTCTTT.

The rearrangement uses TRBV20-1 and TRBJ2-3; 9 bases map to TRBD1. Germline V gene sequence: CDR1 DFQATT, CDR2 SNEGSKA (reference sequence). Trimming removed 0 bases from V and 4 bases from J; junction bases left unmatched: 8. This CDR3 spans 16 amino acids. The CDR3, as DNA: TGCAGTGCTAGAGACCTCGGACAGGGGCCCCCAGATACGCAGTATTTT. Amino acids: CSARDLGQGPPDTQYF.

The gene calls are TRBV5-1 and TRBJ2-7; 11 nucleotides agree with TRBD1. J gave up 6 bases and V 3 bases, and 8 bases lay outside the gene matches. The CDR3 runs 15 residues. Germline V gene lookup returns CDR1 SGHRS and CDR2 YFSETQ. CDR3 amino acids: CASSWSGQGAGEQYF. In nucleotides, the CDR3 is TGCGCCAGCAGCTGGAGTGGACAGGGGGCGGGCGAGCAGTACTTC.

This chain connects TRBV19 to TRBJ1-6; a weak D match, TRBD1 (6 bases). The germline V gene encodes CDR1 LNHDA and CDR2 SQIVND (reference sequence). This CDR3 has 16 amino acids. V shed 1 base and J shed 8 bases, with 15 bases lying between them. CDR3 bases: TGTGCCAGTAGTATAGTCGGAGACAGGCGAGATTCACCCCTCCACTTT. As protein: CASSIVGDRRDSPLHF.

In this sample, this clonotype turned up a few times. This CDR3 reads CASSQDLVRQGGEKLFF. The CDR3 nucleotides are TGTGCCAGCAGCCAAGATCTCGTCCGCCAGGGTGGTGAAAAACTGTTTTTT. The chain links TRBV3-1 to TRBJ1-4, with D possibly matching TRBD1 (5 bases). Trimming shortened V by 0 bases and J by 7 bases, and 18 bases separated the two germline ends. Germline-derived CDR1 and CDR2 are LGHDT and YNNKEL (reference sequence). This CDR3 has 17 residues.

The V call is TRBV12-3 or TRBV12-4, the J call TRBJ1-4; D not certain. The CDR3 runs 16 residues. Deletions cut 10 bases from V and 4 bases from J, with 22 bases between. The CDR3 reads CATSRVATLVNEKLFF. DNA of the CDR3: TGTGCCACCTCACGAGTAGCGACACTCGTTAATGAAAAACTGTTTTTT.

At least ten counts were recorded for this clonotype. The chain carries TRBV18 and TRBJ1-5, with D maybe TRBD1 (5 bases). The CDR3 consists of 14 residues. Trimming removed 6 bases at V and 1 base at J, with 10 bases between. The germline V gene has CDR1 KGHSH and CDR2 LQKENI. The CDR3 nucleotides read TGTGCCAGCTCCGCGACAGCAAGCAATCAGCCCCAGCATTTT. Its translation: CASSATASNQPQHF. Full variable domain (rest looked up from reference TRBV18 and TRBJ1-5): NAGVMQNPRHLVRRRGQEARLRCSPMKGHSHVYWYRQLPEEGLKFMVYLQKENIIDESGMPKERFSAEFPKEGPSILRIQQVVRGDSAAYFCASSATASNQPQHFGDGTRLSIL.

The table lists this clonotype with a few counts. J is TRBJ2-2 and V is TRBV12-3 or TRBV12-4; a possible D gene is TRBD2 (5 bases). V lost 5 bases and J 5 bases, leaving 15 bases between the germline ends. This CDR3 is 15 amino acids long. The CDR3 region is CASSARNRGTGELFF. As DNA, the CDR3 is TGTGCCAGCAGTGCTCGGAACAGAGGGACCGGGGAGCTGTTTTTT.

In its sample, this clonotype was seen a few times. V and J are TRBV4-1 and TRBJ1-6, with D possibly TRBD1 on 5 matching bases. Per the germline V gene, CDR1 is MGHRA and CDR2 is YSYEKL. The germline V and J ends were trimmed by 1 base and 9 bases, with 13 bases remaining between them. The length of the CDR3 is 15 residues. For the CDR3, the DNA is TGCGCCAGCAGCCAAGTAGGGGAGCGCGGTTCACCCCTCCACTTT. Encoded protein: CASSQVGERGSPLHF.

There are many counts of this clonotype. The chain joins TRBV27 to TRBJ2-7; TRBD1 matches 9 bases. With 4 bases clipped from V and 1 base from J, the junction kept 8 bases outside the gene matches. Germline V gives CDR1 MNHEY, CDR2 SMNVEV (reference sequence). There are 16 residues in the CDR3. The CDR3, as DNA: TGTGCCAGCAGTTCCCACACAGGGGGCGCGTCCTACGAGCAGTACTTC. Its translation: CASSSHTGGASYEQYF.

CDR3 in amino acids: CASSSRTSGRGNTGELFF. CDR3 DNA sequence: TGTGCCAGCAGCTCCAGGACTAGCGGGAGAGGGAACACCGGGGAGCTGTTTTTT. The J gene is TRBJ2-2, the V gene TRBV7-7; 13 bases agree with TRBD2. CDR1 and CDR2 (germline): SSHAT, FNYEAQ (reference sequence). V was clipped by 4 bases and J by 1 base; unmatched bases: 6. This CDR3 comprises 18 residues.

Many counts were recorded for this clonotype. The V call is TRBV4-2, the J call TRBJ2-1; D possibly corresponds to TRBD2 (5 bases). The germline V and J ends were trimmed by 0 bases and 8 bases, with 11 bases remaining between them. Per the germline V gene, CDR1 is LGHNA and CDR2 is YNFKEQ. CDR3 length equals 14 residues. The CDR3 here is CASSQDGGGDEQFF. In nucleotides, the CDR3 is TGTGCCAGCAGCCAAGACGGCGGAGGCGATGAGCAGTTCTTC.

This clonotype was seen ten or more times. The V and J genes are TRBV7-8 and TRBJ1-1, with D perhaps TRBD1 (5 bases). Germline CDR1 SGHVS, CDR2 FQNEAQ. V lost 3 bases and J 6 bases, leaving 11 bases between the germline ends. The CDR3 is 13 residues long. The CDR3 bases are TGTGCCAGCAGCTTCAATAGACAGTCTGAAGCTTTCTTT. Translating it yields CASSFNRQSEAFF.

This clonotype was detected a few times. The chain links TRBV2 to TRBJ2-2; D is perhaps TRBD1 or TRBD2 (7 bases each). The CDR3 is made up of 14 amino acids. Between the trimmed V and J ends, which lost 6 bases and 5 bases, there was a span of 13 bases. Germline V gene data show CDR1 as SNHLY and CDR2 as FYNNEI. The CDR3 DNA follows: TGTGCCAGCAGAAGACAGGGAGGGACCGGGGAGCTGTTTTTT. Protein sequence: CASRRQGGTGELFF.

DNA for the CDR3: TGTGCCAGCAGCCCAGGGAGCAGGGTCCCTTCCTATGGCTACACCTTC. It translates to CASSPGSRVPSYGYTF. The chain combines TRBV7-2 with TRBJ1-2; TRBD1 is a possible D gene (5 bases). V lost 5 bases and J lost 4, with 20 bases in between. CDR1 and CDR2 from the germline V gene are SGHTA and FQGNSA. The CDR3 has 16 residues.

The table lists this clonotype with a few counts. No conserved phenylalanine or tryptophan ends this CDR3, so it is likely a read error. V gene TRBV12-3 or TRBV12-4 combines with J gene TRBJ2-5; 12 bases map to TRBD2. The V segment lost 3 bases and the J segment 5 bases; nucleotides outside the gene matches: 7. The CDR3 contains 16 residues. The CDR3 nucleotides read TGTGCCAGCAGTTTTAGACTAGCGGGAGTTGGGGAGACCCAGTACCTC. This encodes CASSFRLAGVGETQYL.

The chain joins TRBV12-3 or TRBV12-4 to TRBJ1-5; TRBD1 matches 7 bases. Trimming at V came to 6 bases and at J to 1 base, leaving 9 bases not matched to a gene. The CDR3 sequence is 16 residues long. The DNA of the CDR3 is TGTGCCAGCAGCCTGGGACAGACCCGGAGCAATCAGCCCCAGCATTTT. Its protein is CASSLGQTRSNQPQHF.

The chain combines TRBV29-1 with TRBJ2-3; 9 nucleotides agree with TRBD1. The CDR3 contains 15 residues. Germline lookup yields CDR1 SQVTM and CDR2 ANQGSEA. Trimming took 8 bases from V and 5 from J; bases not matched to a gene: 14. The CDR3 region has the DNA TGCAGCTCATTCCGAGGGGGACAGGGTCAAGATACGCAGTATTTT. Amino acids: CSSFRGGQGQDTQYF.

This clonotype has more than one count but fewer than ten. The chain employs TRBV5-8 and TRBJ2-3; a possible D gene is TRBD2 (6 bases). This CDR3 spans 17 amino acids. Germline V gives CDR1 SGHTS, CDR2 YDEGEE. Trimming cost V 0 bases and J 2 bases, with 16 bases left between them. CDR3 sequence: CASSLGRIADSTDTQYF. The CDR3 region has the DNA TGTGCCAGCAGCTTGGGGAGAATAGCGGATTCCACAGATACGCAGTATTTT.

This clonotype has ten or more counts. The gene calls are TRBV4-1 and TRBJ2-1, with 7 bases that match TRBD2. The germline gives CDR1 MGHRA, CDR2 YSYEKL. Trimming at V came to 3 bases and at J to 4 bases, leaving 12 bases not matched to a gene. This CDR3 is built from 17 residues. CDR3: CASSQSPSGPPYNEQFF. The DNA of the CDR3 is TGCGCCAGCAGCCAGTCACCTAGCGGCCCTCCTTACAATGAGCAGTTCTTC.

This clonotype was recorded a few times. The chain has TRBV7-6 and TRBJ2-1, with 13 bases fitting TRBD2. The germline V gene encodes CDR1 SGHVS and CDR2 FNYEAQ. The CDR3 loop spans 15 amino acids. The trim removed 5 bases at V and 8 bases at J, leaving 6 bases unmatched. CDR3 sequence (DNA): TGTGCCAGCAGCCACGGGACTAGCGGGACATATGAGCAGTTCTTC. This encodes CASSHGTSGTYEQFF.